The next 5 T cell receptor beta chains were all read from a single sample in a study of regulatory T cells in long-lasting Graves disease. As to time point: newly diagnosed GD, antithyroid drugs for less than 3 months. There was RNA extracted from PBMCs, and the TCR library was made from it. Assembly of TCR beta libraries relied on iRepertoire HTBI primers together with Arm-PCR of CDR3 regions. TCRdb called the multiplex PCR reads again in MiXCR, with one record for every CDR3 protein. Here the sample spans about 430,000 distinct CDR3 sequences, 15% being singletons. This same sample was also part of a study on T cells in Graves' hyperthyroidism and ophthalmopathy.

The sequences come from peripheral blood mononuclear cells (PBMCs), collected at new diagnosis, from a patient treated with antithyroid drugs. The receptors come from a woman aged 40 to 50 with Graves disease.

This clonotype was seen many times. The chain recombines TRBV7-8 with TRBJ2-5; a possible D gene is TRBD2 (6 bases). Germline loops: CDR1 SGHVS, CDR2 FQNEAQ. V shed 10 bases and J shed 0 bases, with 15 bases lying between them. The CDR3 covers 14 residues. The CDR3 nucleotides read TGTGCCACTAACTTGGGGGGAAACCAAGAGACCCAGTACTTC. Encoded protein: CATNLGGNQETQYF.

This clonotype was recorded at least ten times. The chain recombines TRBV28 with TRBJ2-7, with D tentatively TRBD1 (6 bases). CDR1 MDHEN and CDR2 SYDVKM come from the germline V gene. V lost 7 bases and J 3 bases, leaving 19 bases between the germline ends. CDR3 size: 15 residues. DNA for the CDR3: TGTGCCAGCAACTCACGCCGGGACACTAACTACGAGCAGTACTTC. Amino acid sequence: CASNSRRDTNYEQYF.

This clonotype was found many times. The genes are TRBV27 and TRBJ2-1; 7 bases align to TRBD1. The CDR3 loop spans 16 amino acids. V dropped 4 bases and J dropped 0; count of bases not matched to a gene: 6. Germline V gives CDR1 MNHEY, CDR2 SMNVEV (reference sequence). CDR3 loop: CASSSYRGSSYNEQFF. The CDR3 bases are TGTGCCAGCAGTTCTTACAGGGGTAGCTCCTACAATGAGCAGTTCTTC.

This clonotype has a count of ten or more. The CDR3 spells CASSSGGRGTDTQYF. For the CDR3, the DNA is TGTGCCAGCAGTTCCGGTGGGAGGGGCACAGATACGCAGTATTTT. The V call is TRBV12-3 or TRBV12-4, the J call TRBJ2-3, with 7 bases matching TRBD2. CDR3 length equals 15 residues. J was trimmed by 1 base and V by 4 bases; bases with no gene match: 5.

This clonotype has ten or more counts. The rearrangement joins TRBV6-1 to TRBJ2-2, with 15 positions matching TRBD2. The V segment lost 3 bases and the J segment 7 bases; nucleotides outside the gene matches: 6. The germline gives CDR1 MNHNS, CDR2 SASEGT. The CDR3 covers 17 residues. As DNA, the CDR3 is TGTGCCAGCAGTGATGGACTAGCGGGAGGGCCGGTCGGGGAGCTGTTTTTT. Its protein is CASSDGLAGGPVGELFF.